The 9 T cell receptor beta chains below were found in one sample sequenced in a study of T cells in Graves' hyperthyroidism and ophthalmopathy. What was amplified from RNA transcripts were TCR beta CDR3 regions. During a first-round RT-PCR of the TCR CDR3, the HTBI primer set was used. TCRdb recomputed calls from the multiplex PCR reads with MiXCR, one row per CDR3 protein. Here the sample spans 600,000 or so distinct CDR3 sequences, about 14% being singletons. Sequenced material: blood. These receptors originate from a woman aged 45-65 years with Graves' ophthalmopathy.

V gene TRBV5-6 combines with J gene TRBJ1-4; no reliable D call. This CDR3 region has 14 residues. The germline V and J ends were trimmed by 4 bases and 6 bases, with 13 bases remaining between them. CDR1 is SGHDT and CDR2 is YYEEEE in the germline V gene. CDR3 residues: CASSRERVYEKLFF. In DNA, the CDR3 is TGTGCCAGCAGCCGAGAGAGGGTGTATGAAAAACTGTTTTTT.

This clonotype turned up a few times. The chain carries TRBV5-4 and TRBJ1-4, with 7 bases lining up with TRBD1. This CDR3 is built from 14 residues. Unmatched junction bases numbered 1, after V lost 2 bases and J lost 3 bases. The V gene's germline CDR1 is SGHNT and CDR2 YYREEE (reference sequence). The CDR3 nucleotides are TGTGCCAGCAGCTTCGGGACAGCTAATGAAAAACTGTTTTTT. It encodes CASSFGTANEKLFF.

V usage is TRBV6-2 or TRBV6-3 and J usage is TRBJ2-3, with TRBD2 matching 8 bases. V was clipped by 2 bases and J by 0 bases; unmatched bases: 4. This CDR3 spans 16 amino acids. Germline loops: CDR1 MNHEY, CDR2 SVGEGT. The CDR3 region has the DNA TGTGCCAGCAGTTACCGCCCTAGCGGGAGCACAGATACGCAGTATTTT. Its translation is CASSYRPSGSTDTQYF.

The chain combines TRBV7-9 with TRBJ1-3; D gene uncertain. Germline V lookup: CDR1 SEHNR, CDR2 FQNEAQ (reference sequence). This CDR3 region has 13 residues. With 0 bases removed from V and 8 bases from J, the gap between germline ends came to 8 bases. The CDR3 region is CASSLARGDTIYF. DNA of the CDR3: TGTGCCAGCAGCTTAGCCCGCGGAGACACCATATATTTT.

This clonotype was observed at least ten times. The CDR3 sequence is CASLLVAQFF. The CDR3 DNA sequence: TGTGCCAGCCTCTTGGTAGCGCAGTTCTTC. The chain recombines TRBV2 with TRBJ2-1; no definite D call. Germline assignment: CDR1 SNHLY and CDR2 FYNNEI. The V end was cut by 8 bases, the J end by 12 bases, with 11 bases between. This CDR3 spans 10 amino acids.

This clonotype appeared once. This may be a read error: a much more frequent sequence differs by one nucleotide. The CDR3 DNA follows: TGTGCCAGCAGGCGGGACAGCGCTAACTATGGCTACACCTTC. Protein: CASRRDSANYGYTF. V is TRBV2 and J is TRBJ1-2; 7 bases line up with TRBD1. V shed 6 bases, J shed 0 bases, and the junction held 4 bases outside the gene matches. CDR3 length: 14 residues. CDR1 and CDR2 from the germline V gene are SNHLY and FYNNEI.

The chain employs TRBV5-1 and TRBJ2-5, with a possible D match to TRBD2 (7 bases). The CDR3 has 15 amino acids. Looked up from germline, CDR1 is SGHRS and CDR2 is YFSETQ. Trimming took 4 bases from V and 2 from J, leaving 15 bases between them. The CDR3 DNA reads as TGCGCCAGCAGCCCCCTCGGGGGGACACAAGAGACCCAGTACTTC. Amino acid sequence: CASSPLGGTQETQYF.

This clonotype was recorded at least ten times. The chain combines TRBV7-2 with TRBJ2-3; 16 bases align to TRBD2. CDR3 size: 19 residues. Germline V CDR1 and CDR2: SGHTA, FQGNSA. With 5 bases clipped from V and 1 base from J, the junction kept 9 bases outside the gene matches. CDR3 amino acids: CASSLTGLAGGKGTDTQYF. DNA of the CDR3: TGTGCCAGCAGCCTTACGGGACTAGCGGGAGGGAAAGGCACAGATACGCAGTATTTT.

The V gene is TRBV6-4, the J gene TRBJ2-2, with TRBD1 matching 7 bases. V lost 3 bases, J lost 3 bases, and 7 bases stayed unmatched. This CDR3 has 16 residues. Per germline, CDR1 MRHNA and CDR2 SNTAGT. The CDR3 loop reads CASSEEGGMYTGELFF. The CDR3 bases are TGTGCCAGCAGTGAAGAAGGGGGCATGTACACCGGGGAGCTGTTTTTT.